Listed here are 30 T cell receptor beta chains from one sample, sequenced in a study of blood T cell repertoires in COVID-19. TCRdb keeps only in-frame clones here, not all; method: immunoSEQ multiplex PCR. The repertoire holds 290,000 or so clones, with 85% as singletons. Sequenced: peripheral blood. The receptor source for this set is a man in his forties or fifties with active or convalescent COVID-19.

The sample holds a few counts of this clone. This chain links TRBV19 with TRBJ2-1, with D maybe TRBD2 (6 bases). The CDR3 runs to 15 residues. The germline V gene has CDR1 LNHDA and CDR2 SQIVND (reference sequence). Trimming shortened V by 1 base and J by 8 bases, and 15 bases separated the two germline ends. CDR3 nucleotides: TGTGCCAGTAGTATAGGGTCGGGGGAGTACTATGAGCAGTTCTTC. Encoded protein: CASSIGSGEYYEQFF.

The chain is built from TRBV7-2 and TRBJ2-3; the match to TRBD2 covers 11 bases. The CDR3 is made up of 19 amino acids. Germline loops: CDR1 SGHTA, CDR2 FQGNSA. Trimming took 4 bases from V and 8 from J; bases not matched to a gene: 20. The DNA of the CDR3 is TGTGCCAGCAGCTCCTCCTGGGGCTTAGCGGGAGGGCCTATCGTTACGCAGTATTTT. Encoded protein: CASSSSWGLAGGPIVTQYF.

The chain employs TRBV5-1 and TRBJ2-1; 11 positions agree with TRBD1. The CDR3 has 15 amino acids. Germline trimming cut 4 bases from V and 9 bases from J; bases unmatched to any gene: 9. Germline V gene sequence: CDR1 SGHRS, CDR2 YFSETQ. The CDR3 loop is CASSPGQGGTIEQFF. The CDR3 region has the DNA TGCGCCAGCAGCCCGGGACAGGGGGGAACTATTGAGCAGTTCTTC.

V usage is TRBV19 and J usage is TRBJ2-1, with D hard to call. CDR1 is LNHDA and CDR2 is SQIVND in the germline V gene (reference sequence). The V end lost 5 bases, the J end lost 10 bases, and 18 bases lay between the germline ends. The CDR3 loop spans 14 amino acids. CDR3 sequence (DNA): TGTGCCAGTAGTGTAACGACCCCTAACGGGGAGCAGTTCTTC. This encodes CASSVTTPNGEQFF.

The chain links TRBV28 to TRBJ2-7; D remains unclear. The CDR3 is 11 residues long. In germline, CDR1 is MDHEN, CDR2 SYDVKM. The CDR3 loop is CAAGPLYEQYF. The CDR3 coding sequence is TGTGCTGCAGGTCCGCTCTACGAGCAGTACTTC. The variable domain in full, completed from reference TRBV28 and TRBJ2-7, reads DVKVTQSSRYLVKRTGEKVFLECVQDMDHENMFWYRQDPGLGLRLIYFSYDVKMKEKGDIPEGYSVSREKKERFSLILESASTNQTSMYLCAAGPLYEQYFGPGTRLTVT.

The gene calls are TRBV3-1 (or the pseudogene TRBV3-2) and TRBJ1-2, with D perhaps matching TRBD1 (5 bases). The CDR3 extends over 16 amino acids. The germline gives CDR1 LGHDT, CDR2 YNNKEL (reference sequence). Trimming removed 1 base from V and 5 bases from J, with 17 bases in between. The CDR3 here is CASSQGLGGEGYGYTF. The CDR3 DNA reads TGTGCCAGCAGCCAAGGCCTGGGGGGAGAGGGGTATGGCTACACCTTC.

CDR3 nucleotides: TGTGCCAGCATAGAACGGCGGGCTAGCGGCACCTACGAGCAGTACTTC. Translated: CASIERRASGTYEQYF. The chain uses TRBV21-1 and TRBJ2-7; TRBD2 is taken as the D call from the table, unchecked against the DNA. TRBV21-1 is labeled a pseudogene. The CDR3 is 16 amino acids.

The chain links TRBV5-1 to TRBJ2-1, with a possible D match to TRBD1 (5 bases). CDR3 length: 14 amino acids. Trimming stripped 0 bases from V and 8 bases from J, with 12 bases between. Germline V gene data show CDR1 as SGHRS and CDR2 as YFSETQ. CDR3 amino acids: CASSLEGLVDEQFF. The CDR3 DNA sequence: TGCGCCAGCAGCTTGGAGGGGTTAGTCGATGAGCAGTTCTTC.

The chain combines TRBV9 with TRBJ2-7; the D gene is possibly TRBD2 (5 bases). Per the germline V gene, CDR1 is SGDLS and CDR2 is YYNGEE. The CDR3 has 14 amino acids. Trimming removed 4 bases from V and 2 bases from J, with 13 bases in between. This CDR3 reads CASSKEGATYEQYF. In DNA form, the CDR3 reads TGTGCCAGCAGCAAAGAGGGTGCCACCTACGAGCAGTACTTC.

This clone has more than one count but fewer than ten. J is TRBJ1-1 and V is TRBV7-9, with TRBD1 matching 7 bases. This CDR3 spans 17 amino acids. Germline loops: CDR1 SEHNR, CDR2 FQNEAQ (reference sequence). V was clipped by 1 base and J by 1 base; unmatched bases: 9. CDR3 protein: CASSLGTGVWENTEAFF. In nucleotides, the CDR3 is TGTGCCAGCAGCTTAGGAACAGGGGTATGGGAGAACACTGAAGCTTTCTTT.

The chain is built from TRBV11-2 and TRBJ2-2; 7 bases align to TRBD2. V gave up 7 bases and J gave up 7 bases; unmatched junction bases: 9. Germline loops: CDR1 SGHAT, CDR2 FQNNGV. The CDR3 sequence is 14 residues long. The CDR3 here is CASTSRTRDGELFF. CDR3 nucleotides: TGTGCCAGCACCTCTCGGACTAGGGACGGGGAGCTGTTTTTT.

The CDR3 loop reads CATSRWREANEKLFF. CDR3 nucleotide sequence: TGTGCCACCAGCAGGTGGAGGGAGGCTAATGAAAAACTGTTTTTT. The V and J genes are TRBV15 and TRBJ1-4; D ambiguous. Trimming removed 3 bases from V and 3 bases from J, with 11 bases in between. CDR3 size: 15 residues. Germline loops: CDR1 LNHNV, CDR2 YYDKDF (reference sequence).

This sequence joins TRBV7-9 and TRBJ1-2; 9 nucleotides align to TRBD1. Germline trimming cut 1 base from V and 4 bases from J; bases unmatched to any gene: 7. This CDR3 is 16 amino acids long. CDR1 and CDR2 from the germline V gene are SEHNR and FQNEAQ (reference sequence). CDR3 nucleotides: TGTGCCAGCAGCTTAGTTGGGACAGGGATGGGCTATGGCTACACCTTC. Amino acids: CASSLVGTGMGYGYTF.

The J gene is TRBJ1-4, the V gene TRBV20-1; D may be TRBD1 (5 bases). The CDR3 sequence is 15 residues long. V was shortened by 3 bases and J by 7 bases, with 18 bases between the two germline ends. Germline V gene data show CDR1 as DFQATT and CDR2 as SNEGSKA (reference sequence). The CDR3 is CSASPQTGLGEKLFF. The CDR3, as DNA: TGCAGTGCTAGTCCCCAAACAGGCTTAGGTGAAAAACTGTTTTTT.

V usage is TRBV7-3 and J usage is TRBJ1-1; 9 bases match TRBD1. The CDR3 contains 15 residues. Per germline, CDR1 SGHTA and CDR2 FQGTGA. Trimming at V came to 5 bases and at J to 4 bases, leaving 8 bases not matched to a gene. The CDR3 reads CASSIEGQGFTEAFF. CDR3 nucleotide sequence: TGTGCCAGCAGCATAGAGGGACAGGGATTCACTGAAGCTTTCTTT.

V gene TRBV28 combines with J gene TRBJ1-1; D not certain. Trimming removed 10 bases at V and 0 bases at J, with 3 bases between. Per the germline V gene, CDR1 is MDHEN and CDR2 is SYDVKM. The CDR3 contains 10 residues. The chain's CDR3 is CATMNTEAFF. For the CDR3, the DNA is TGTGCCACAATGAACACTGAAGCTTTCTTT. Filled out from reference TRBV28 and TRBJ1-1, the complete variable domain reads DVKVTQSSRYLVKRTGEKVFLECVQDMDHENMFWYRQDPGLGLRLIYFSYDVKMKEKGDIPEGYSVSREKKERFSLILESASTNQTSMYLCATMNTEAFFGQGTRLTVV.

The chain couples TRBV9 to TRBJ1-2; 7 nucleotides line up with TRBD1. Per the germline V gene, CDR1 is SGDLS and CDR2 is YYNGEE. The CDR3 is made up of 13 amino acids. The J segment lost 5 bases and the V segment lost 4 bases, leaving 5 bases of the junction unmatched. As DNA, the CDR3 is TGTGCCAGCAGCTCGGGACAGCAATATGGCTACACCTTC. It codes for CASSSGQQYGYTF.

The chain recombines TRBV13 with TRBJ2-4; 9 nucleotides line up with TRBD2. Per the germline V gene, CDR1 is PRHDT and CDR2 is FYEKMQ (reference sequence). The V gene end was trimmed by 3 bases and the J gene end by 3 bases; junction bases not matched to a gene: 6. The CDR3 has 16 amino acids. Here the CDR3 reads CASSLGGGGGKNIQYF. In nucleotides, the CDR3 is TGTGCCAGCAGCTTGGGCGGGGGGGGAGGCAAAAACATTCAGTACTTC.

The V call is TRBV7-9, the J call TRBJ2-2, with 7 bases identical to TRBD1. This CDR3 has 15 amino acids. V dropped 5 bases and J dropped 4; count of bases not matched to a gene: 7. CDR1 and CDR2 from the germline V gene are SEHNR and FQNEAQ (reference sequence). This CDR3 reads CASSLGQDSTGELFF. In DNA, the CDR3 is TGTGCCAGCAGCCTTGGACAGGATAGCACCGGGGAGCTGTTTTTT.

The chain is built from TRBV9 and TRBJ1-2; a possible D gene is TRBD1 (6 bases). The CDR3 sequence is 17 residues long. Trimming pared 0 bases from V and 6 bases from J, leaving 21 bases between. The germline CDR1 and CDR2 sequences are SGDLS and YYNGEE. The CDR3 DNA reads TGTGCCAGCAGCGTAGACCGTGGACCAGGGGTTTTGGATGGCTACACCTTC. Amino acid sequence: CASSVDRGPGVLDGYTF.

This chain links TRBV2 with TRBJ1-2; the D gene is possibly TRBD1 (5 bases). The germline V gene encodes CDR1 SNHLY and CDR2 FYNNEI. V lost 4 bases to trimming and J lost 4 bases, with 13 bases between them. The CDR3 contains 14 residues. The chain's CDR3 is CASSAGLLTYGYTF. The DNA for the CDR3 is TGTGCCAGCAGTGCAGGGCTACTTACCTATGGCTACACCTTC.

The V call is TRBV20-1, the J call TRBJ1-5; 7 nucleotides align to TRBD1. CDR3 length: 14 amino acids. CDR1 and CDR2 from the germline V gene are DFQATT and SNEGSKA (reference sequence). The ends lost 3 bases at V and 11 bases at J; junction bases unmatched: 13. CDR3 nucleotide sequence: TGCAGTGCTAGTCCGGGACAGTCCACTTCAGCCCAGCATTTT. Translating it yields CSASPGQSTSAQHF.

The chain recombines TRBV5-8 with TRBJ2-7; TRBD2 is a possible D gene (5 bases). The CDR3 consists of 11 residues. Germline V CDR1 and CDR2: SGHTS, YDEGEE. Trimming removed 4 bases at V and 7 bases at J, with 9 bases between. CDR3 DNA: TGTGCCAGCAGCCCCACGGGGGAGCAGTACTTC. Protein: CASSPTGEQYF.

V and J are TRBV25-1 and TRBJ2-3; 9 nucleotides align to TRBD1. With V trimmed by 1 base and J by 6 bases, 8 bases remained unmatched. This CDR3 is built from 16 residues. The germline CDR1 and CDR2 sequences are MGHDK and SYGVNS. CDR3 amino acids: CASSESWTGVADTQYF. The CDR3 DNA reads TGTGCCAGCAGTGAATCCTGGACAGGGGTGGCGGATACGCAGTATTTT.

This rearrangement joins TRBV7-8 to TRBJ2-3; 7 bases match TRBD2. The CDR3 sequence is 13 residues long. CDR1 and CDR2 from the germline V gene are SGHVS and FQNEAQ. V shed 5 bases, J shed 8 bases, and the junction held 7 bases outside the gene matches. The CDR3 DNA follows: TGTGCCAGCAGCCTGGGTATAGCGGGTACGCAGTATTTT. Its translation is CASSLGIAGTQYF.

The chain recombines TRBV12-5 with TRBJ2-7; TRBD2 matches 7 bases. Trimming at V came to 0 bases and at J to 5 bases, leaving 7 bases not matched to a gene. The CDR3 runs 15 residues. Germline CDR1 and CDR2: LGHNT and FRNRAP. The CDR3 DNA reads as TGTGCTAGTGGTTTGGTACGCCGGGCGGGGGACGAGCAGTACTTC. It encodes CASGLVRRAGDEQYF.

The count of this clone is one. V usage is TRBV5-6 and J usage is TRBJ1-2, with TRBD1 matching 9 bases. V lost 3 bases and J lost 4; bases outside the gene matches: 4. Germline V lookup: CDR1 SGHDT, CDR2 YYEEEE. The CDR3 runs to 14 residues. The CDR3 DNA follows: TGTGCCAGCAGCTCCGGGACAGGGCCCTATGGCTACACCTTC. Translation gives CASSSGTGPYGYTF.

J is TRBJ2-7 and V is TRBV7-2; 7 bases are shared with TRBD1. V shed 5 bases, J shed 4 bases, and the junction held 2 bases outside the gene matches. The germline gives CDR1 SGHTA, CDR2 FQGNSA. The CDR3 has 12 amino acids. The DNA for the CDR3 is TGTGCCAGCAGCCAGACAGGGTACGAGCAGTACTTC. It encodes CASSQTGYEQYF.

J is TRBJ2-4 and V is TRBV2; 8 nucleotides agree with TRBD2. Germline values: CDR1 SNHLY, CDR2 FYNNEI. The CDR3 contains 13 residues. Trimming removed 4 bases from V and 9 bases from J; junction bases left unmatched: 5. The CDR3 DNA follows: TGTGCCAGCAGTGTTTCGGGAGGGATCATTCAGTACTTC. Translation: CASSVSGGIIQYF.

This chain links TRBV21-1 with TRBJ2-1; the table's D call TRBD2 went unverified against the DNA. TRBV21-1 is flagged as a pseudogene. There are 18 residues in the CDR3. The CDR3, as DNA: TGTGCCAGCAGCGACCCGGGTCCGGGCGGGGGAGCAAAGGATGAGCAGTTCTTC. This gives the protein CASSDPGPGGGAKDEQFF.